At least ten counts were recorded for the clone carrying this T cell receptor (beta chain). What it binds is not known. TCRdb re-derived calls from the reads in MiXCR, one entry per CDR3 protein. The repertoire includes tens of thousands of distinct CDR3 sequences, 4% of them detected once, and 20% to 25% sits in the top ten. This specimen belongs to a study of T cell repertoires in cytomegalovirus infection. The CDR3 length is 15 residues. Germline assignment: CDR1 MNHEY and CDR2 SMNVEV (reference sequence). V was trimmed by 2 bases and J by 0 bases, leaving 10 bases between them. Study results and caveats: Based on cumulative public TCR beta family frequency, carriers of CMV plus the relevant HLA were identified.

This clonotype was sampled from a human donor in good health (CMV status not recorded). Some clones in this sample may be carry-over from other donors' samples. This chain uses TRBV27 with TRBJ1-1; tentative D call: TRBD1 (6 bases). Sequencing used PBMCs. CDR3 region: CASSLRGAVNTEAFF. The CDR3 DNA is TGTGCCAGCAGTTTACGGGGGGCGGTGAACACTGAAGCTTTCTTT.